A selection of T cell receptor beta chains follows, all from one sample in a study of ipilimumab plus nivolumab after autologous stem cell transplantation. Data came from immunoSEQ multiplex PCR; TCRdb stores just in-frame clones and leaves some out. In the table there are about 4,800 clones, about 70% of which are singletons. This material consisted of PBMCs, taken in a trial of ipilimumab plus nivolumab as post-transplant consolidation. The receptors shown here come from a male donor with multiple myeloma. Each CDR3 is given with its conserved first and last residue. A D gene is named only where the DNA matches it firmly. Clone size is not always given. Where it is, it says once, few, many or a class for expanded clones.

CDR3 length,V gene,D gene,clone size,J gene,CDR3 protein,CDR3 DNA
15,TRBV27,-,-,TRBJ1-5,CASRLSQGGFQPQHF,TGTGCCAGCAGGCTAAGCCAGGGTGGTTTTCAGCCCCAGCATTTT
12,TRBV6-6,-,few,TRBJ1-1,CASSSPDRQAFF,TGTGCCAGCAGTTCCCCGGACAGACAAGCTTTCTTT
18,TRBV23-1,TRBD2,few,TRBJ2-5,CASSQWGVASGAQETQYF,TGCGCCAGCAGTCAATGGGGGGTGGCTAGCGGAGCCCAAGAGACCCAGTACTTC
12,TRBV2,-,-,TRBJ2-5,CARKDRQETQYF,TGTGCCAGGAAGGACCGCCAAGAGACCCAGTACTTC
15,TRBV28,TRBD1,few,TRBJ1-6,CASSPTGGGNSPLHF,TGTGCCAGCAGTCCCACAGGGGGAGGAAATTCACCCCTCCACTTT
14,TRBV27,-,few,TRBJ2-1,CASSSGAGYNEQFF,TGTGCCAGCAGTTCAGGGGCCGGCTACAATGAGCAGTTCTTC
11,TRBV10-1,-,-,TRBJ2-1,CASKAEGEQFF,TGCGCCAGTAAGGCCGAGGGTGAGCAGTTCTTC
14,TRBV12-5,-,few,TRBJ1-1,CASGLDGHNTEAFF,TGTGCTAGTGGTTTAGACGGGCACAACACTGAAGCTTTCTTT
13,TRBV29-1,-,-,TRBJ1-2,CSVGREANYGYTF,TGCAGCGTTGGGCGTGAAGCTAACTATGGCTACACCTTC
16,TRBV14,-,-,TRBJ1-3,CASSIGGAFSGNTIYF,TGTGCCAGCAGCATCGGGGGGGCCTTCTCTGGAAACACCATATATTTT
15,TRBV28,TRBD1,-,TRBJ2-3,CATGAGGPSTDTQYF,TGTGCCACCGGGGCAGGGGGCCCTAGCACAGATACGCAGTATTTT